The entry below describes one TCR beta chain. The antigen is unknown. Time point meaning: baseline, week 1 (first vaccination visit). Treatment noted: pre-vaccination baseline after standard-of-care therapy. The data originate from a study of a mutant IDH1 vaccine in newly diagnosed glioma. Only in-frame clones appear in the TCRdb table, and some are missing; sequencing was by immunoSEQ multiplex PCR. The repertoire includes about 38,000 clones, 92% of them detected once, and over 15% sits in the top ten. The ends lost 4 bases at V and 2 bases at J; junction bases unmatched: 5. The V gene's germline CDR1 is MNHNY and CDR2 SVGAGI (reference sequence). The CDR3 runs 14 residues. Study-wide points: Patients mounted vaccine-induced immune responses in 90% to 95% of cases.

The sequence derives from a man in his late teens or twenties with glioma. Material: PBMCs, obtained from a glioma patient treated with radiotherapy, temozolomide or both. The chain links TRBV6-6 to TRBJ2-7; 7 bases are shared with TRBD1. CDR3 in amino acids: CASSLQTGPYEQYF. The CDR3 DNA is TGTGCCAGCAGTTTACAGACAGGGCCCTACGAGCAGTACTTC.